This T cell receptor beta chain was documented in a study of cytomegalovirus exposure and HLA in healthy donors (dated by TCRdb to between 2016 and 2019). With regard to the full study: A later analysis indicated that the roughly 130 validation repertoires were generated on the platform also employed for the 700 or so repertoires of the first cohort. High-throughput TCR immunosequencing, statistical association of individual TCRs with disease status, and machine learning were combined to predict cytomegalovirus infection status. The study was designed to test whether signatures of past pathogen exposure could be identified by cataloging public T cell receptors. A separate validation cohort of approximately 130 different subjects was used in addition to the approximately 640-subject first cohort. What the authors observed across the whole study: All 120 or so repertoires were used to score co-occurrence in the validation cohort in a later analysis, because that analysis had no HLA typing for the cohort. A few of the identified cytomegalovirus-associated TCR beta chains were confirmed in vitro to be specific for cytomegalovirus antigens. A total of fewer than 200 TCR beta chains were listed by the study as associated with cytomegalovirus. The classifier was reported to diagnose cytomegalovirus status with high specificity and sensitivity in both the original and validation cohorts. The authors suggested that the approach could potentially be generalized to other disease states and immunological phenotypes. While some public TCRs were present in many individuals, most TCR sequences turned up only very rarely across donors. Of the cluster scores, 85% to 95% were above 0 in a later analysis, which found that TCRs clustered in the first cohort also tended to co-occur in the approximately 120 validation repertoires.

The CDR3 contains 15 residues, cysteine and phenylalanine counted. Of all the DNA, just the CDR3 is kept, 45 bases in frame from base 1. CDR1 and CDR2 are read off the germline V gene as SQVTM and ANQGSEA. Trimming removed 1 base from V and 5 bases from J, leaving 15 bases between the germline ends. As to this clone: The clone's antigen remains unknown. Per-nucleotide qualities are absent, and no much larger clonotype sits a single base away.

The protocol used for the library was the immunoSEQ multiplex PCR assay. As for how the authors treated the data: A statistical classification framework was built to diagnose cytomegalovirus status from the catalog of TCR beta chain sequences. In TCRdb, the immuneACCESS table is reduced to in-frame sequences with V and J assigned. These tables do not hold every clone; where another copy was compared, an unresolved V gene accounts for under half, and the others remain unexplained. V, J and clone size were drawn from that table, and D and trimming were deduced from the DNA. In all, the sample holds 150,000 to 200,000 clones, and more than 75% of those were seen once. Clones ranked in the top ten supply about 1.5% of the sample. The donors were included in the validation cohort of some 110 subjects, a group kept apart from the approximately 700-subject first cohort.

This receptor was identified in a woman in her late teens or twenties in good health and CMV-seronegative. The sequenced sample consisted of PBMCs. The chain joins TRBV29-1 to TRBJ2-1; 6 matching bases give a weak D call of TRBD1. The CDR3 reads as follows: CSVEVTGNANNEQFF. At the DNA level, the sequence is TGCAGCGTTGAAGTGACAGGCAATGCTAACAATGAGCAGTTCTTC.